Included here is one T cell receptor (beta chain) sequence, with context. Its target is not known. These data belong to a study of cytomegalovirus exposure and HLA in healthy donors. This CDR3 spans 16 amino acids. The germline gives CDR1 KGHSH, CDR2 LQKENI. After removal of 4 bases from V and 8 bases from J, the junction contained 14 bases not matched to a gene. This PCR relied on a set of 60 Vbeta primers and 13 Jbeta primers. Assay: immunoSEQ multiplex PCR; the TCRdb copy retains only in-frame clones and omits some. The sample consists of approximately 170,000 clones, roughly 65% of them appearing once. General observations from the study: Most TCR sequences were seen very rarely across donors, but some public TCRs occurred in many.

V and J are TRBV18 and TRBJ2-1; TRBD2 agrees at 7 bases. This receptor was identified in a man aged 18-30 years in good health and CMV-seropositive. The source material was PBMCs. CDR3 nucleotide sequence: TGTGCCAGCTCACGCCCTGGCTCTAGCGGACTACATGAGCAGTTCTTC. Its protein product is CASSRPGSSGLHEQFF.